One sample yielded the 29 T cell receptor beta chains listed below, sequenced in a study of cytomegalovirus exposure and HLA in healthy donors. TCRdb keeps only in-frame clones here, not all; method: immunoSEQ multiplex PCR. In the table there are 110,000 or so clones, 80% to 90% of which are singletons. The source material was PBMCs. The receptors come from a man younger than 35 in good health and CMV-seropositive.

V and J are TRBV4-3 and TRBJ2-7; 7 bases align to TRBD1. Per germline, CDR1 LGHNA and CDR2 YSLEER. The V and J ends lost 0 bases and 3 bases, in that order; junction bases with no gene match: 8. This CDR3 spans 16 amino acids. In DNA, the CDR3 is TGCGCCAGCAGCCAAGATATGCCAGGGGGAATCTACGAGCAGTACTTC. It yields the protein CASSQDMPGGIYEQYF.

The CDR3: CASSFIDSANEQFF. The CDR3 nucleotides are TGTGCCAGCAGCTTTATAGACTCCGCCAATGAGCAGTTCTTC. This chain joins TRBV11-2 and TRBJ2-1, with D unclear. The V end lost 3 bases, the J end lost 6 bases, and 12 bases lay between the germline ends. The CDR3 has 14 amino acids. Germline values: CDR1 SGHAT, CDR2 FQNNGV.

This chain links TRBV28 with TRBJ1-3; D gene ambiguous. CDR3 size: 19 residues. CDR1 is MDHEN and CDR2 is SYDVKM in the germline V gene. V was shortened by 5 bases and J by 1 base, with 24 bases between the two germline ends. CDR3 loop: CASSISYPIISRSGNTIYF. The CDR3 coding sequence is TGTGCCAGCAGTATTAGCTACCCTATTATAAGCCGGTCTGGAAACACCATATATTTT.

The CDR3 sequence: CASSLYRAHRDDSPLHF. CDR3 bases: TGTGCCAGCAGCTTGTATAGGGCTCACAGGGACGATTCACCCCTCCACTTT. This rearrangement joins TRBV5-6 to TRBJ1-6; tentative D call: TRBD1 (6 bases). This CDR3 has 17 residues. The germline V gene encodes CDR1 SGHDT and CDR2 YYEEEE. V was clipped by 1 base and J by 8 bases, with 19 bases between them.

The chain recombines TRBV5-1 with TRBJ2-7, with 8 bases that match TRBD2. The CDR3 is made up of 14 amino acids. With V trimmed by 1 base and J by 4 bases, 4 bases remained unmatched. CDR1 is SGHRS and CDR2 is YFSETQ in the germline V gene. The CDR3 DNA is TGCGCCAGCAGCTTGAGATCGGGGGGGTACGAGCAGTACTTC. Protein sequence: CASSLRSGGYEQYF.

This rearrangement joins TRBV2 to TRBJ1-2; the D gene is possibly TRBD1 (5 bases). This CDR3 is 14 amino acids long. The V gene lost 0 bases and the J gene lost 8 bases, with 13 bases spanning the gap. Looked up from germline, CDR1 is SNHLY and CDR2 is FYNNEI. The CDR3 region has the DNA TGTGCCAGCAGTGAAGCGGCACGGGGGTTCGGCTACACCTTC. It specifies CASSEAARGFGYTF.

This clone was counted once. CDR3 protein: CASSLDSINSPLHF. In DNA form, the CDR3 reads TGCGCCAGCAGCTTGGACAGTATAAATTCACCCCTCCACTTT. J is TRBJ1-6 and V is TRBV5-1; D unresolved. V was trimmed by 0 bases and J by 7 bases, leaving 8 bases between them. The germline V gene has CDR1 SGHRS and CDR2 YFSETQ. This CDR3 spans 14 amino acids. Full variable domain (missing parts from reference TRBV5-1 and TRBJ1-6): KAGVTQTPRYLIKTRGQQVTLSCSPISGHRSVSWYQQTPGQGLQFLFEYFSETQRNKGNFPGRFSGRQFSNSRSEMNVSTLELGDSALYLCASSLDSINSPLHFGNGTRLTVT.

The chain carries TRBV10-2 and TRBJ1-1; a possible D gene is TRBD1 (5 bases). V dropped 6 bases and J dropped 1 base, with 9 bases sitting between them. The V gene's germline CDR1 is WSHSY and CDR2 SAAADI. The CDR3 spans 13 residues. The CDR3 loop is CASRGLGNTEAFF. In nucleotides, the CDR3 is TGCGCCAGCAGGGGGCTGGGGAACACTGAAGCTTTCTTT.

The genes are TRBV18 and TRBJ1-1; D is unclear. Germline V gene lookup returns CDR1 KGHSH and CDR2 LQKENI. Trimming removed 3 bases from V and 0 bases from J, with 14 bases in between. The CDR3 spans 16 residues. As DNA, the CDR3 is TGTGCCAGCTCACCCTCCTTCGACATGATGAACACTGAAGCTTTCTTT. It encodes CASSPSFDMMNTEAFF.

The chain has TRBV2 and TRBJ1-5; D may be TRBD1 (5 bases). Germline V gives CDR1 SNHLY, CDR2 FYNNEI. Trimming stripped 0 bases from V and 3 bases from J, with 9 bases between. The CDR3 runs 15 residues. CDR3 bases: TGTGCCAGCAGTGAAGCGGGGCCCCTCAATCAGCCCCAGCATTTT. Translated: CASSEAGPLNQPQHF.

In its sample, this clone was seen once. The rearrangement joins TRBV6-5 to TRBJ2-7; 8 bases fit TRBD1. In germline, CDR1 is MNHEY, CDR2 SVGAGI. The CDR3 is 15 residues long. Losses at the gene ends were 6 bases for V and 8 bases for J; bases not matched to a gene: 15. The CDR3 here is CASSPKGTGDSQQYF. CDR3 in DNA: TGTGCCAGCAGCCCCAAAGGGACAGGTGACTCTCAGCAGTACTTC.

The chain combines TRBV10-3 with TRBJ2-3; 13 nucleotides match TRBD2. Looked up from germline, CDR1 is ENHRY and CDR2 is SYGVKD. CDR3 length: 18 amino acids. The V gene end was trimmed by 9 bases and the J gene end by 6 bases; junction bases not matched to a gene: 18. Written as DNA, the CDR3 is TGTGCCATAAAAAAAACTACTAGCGGGGGGGCCATCCTGGATACGCAGTATTTT. It yields the protein CAIKKTTSGGAILDTQYF.

The V and J genes are TRBV11-2 and TRBJ2-1; tentative D call: TRBD1 (6 bases). This CDR3 contains 16 residues. The ends were cut back, 2 bases at V and 8 bases at J, with 19 bases in the middle. From germline, CDR1 is SGHAT and CDR2 FQNNGV. In DNA, the CDR3 is TGTGCCAGCAGCTTATTGGGGACATTCCTGCTCGATGAGCAGTTCTTC. Amino acids: CASSLLGTFLLDEQFF.

V is TRBV7-2 and J is TRBJ1-5; D is unresolved. CDR3 length equals 13 residues. CDR1 SGHTA and CDR2 FQGNSA come from the germline V gene. The ends were cut back, 2 bases at V and 8 bases at J, with 10 bases in the middle. As DNA, the CDR3 is TGTGCCAGCAGCTTACACGGGTCGGAGCCCCAGCATTTT. Its protein is CASSLHGSEPQHF. Supplemented by reference TRBV7-2 and TRBJ1-5, the full variable domain reads GAGVSQSPSNKVTEKGKDVELRCDPISGHTALYWYRQSLGQGLEFLIYFQGNSAPDKSGLPSDRFSAERTGGSVSTLTIQRTQQEDSAVYLCASSLHGSEPQHFGDGTRLSIL.

The chain recombines TRBV4-1 with TRBJ1-4; TRBD1 is a possible D gene (5 bases). The CDR3 extends over 16 amino acids. Germline V gives CDR1 MGHRA, CDR2 YSYEKL. The V end lost 1 base, the J end lost 4 bases, and 13 bases lay between the germline ends. The CDR3 bases are TGCGCCAGCAGCCAAGTGACGGGGGGGGTTAATGAAAAACTGTTTTTT. Translating gives CASSQVTGGVNEKLFF.

The genes are TRBV7-2 and TRBJ1-6, with TRBD1 matching 7 bases. The trim removed 5 bases at V and 7 bases at J, leaving 14 bases unmatched. The CDR3 is made up of 17 amino acids. Germline V gives CDR1 SGHTA, CDR2 FQGNSA. The CDR3 bases are TGTGCCAGCAGCACCCCCGGAGAGGGGGCGCGGAATTCACCCCTCCACTTT. This gives the protein CASSTPGEGARNSPLHF.

This chain links TRBV19 with TRBJ1-4, with TRBD1 identical over 7 bases. From germline, CDR1 is LNHDA and CDR2 SQIVND (reference sequence). The CDR3 loop spans 16 amino acids. After removal of 5 bases from V and 4 bases from J, the junction contained 10 bases not matched to a gene. The CDR3 DNA sequence: TGTGCCAGTAGTCCCCCGACAGGGTACCGTAATGAAAAACTGTTTTTT. Amino acid sequence: CASSPPTGYRNEKLFF.

The V call is TRBV6-1, the J call TRBJ1-5; 7 bases agree with TRBD1. Unmatched junction bases numbered 6, after V lost 6 bases and J lost 1 base. This CDR3 contains 15 residues. Germline CDR1 reads MNHNS; CDR2 reads SASEGT. The CDR3, as DNA: TGTGCCAGCAGGCGAGGGGGCGAGAGCAATCAGCCCCAGCATTTT. This translates into CASRRGGESNQPQHF.

The rearrangement joins TRBV5-6 to TRBJ1-1, with D unresolved. This CDR3 contains 13 residues. Germline values: CDR1 SGHDT, CDR2 YYEEEE. With 4 bases removed from V and 2 bases from J, the gap between germline ends came to 9 bases. The CDR3: CASSPTENTEAFF. The CDR3 nucleotides read TGTGCCAGCAGCCCTACAGAAAACACTGAAGCTTTCTTT.

This chain connects TRBV13 to TRBJ2-7; D gene uncertain. Trimming left V 4 bases short and J 0 bases short, with 4 bases between. The CDR3 has 12 amino acids. The germline V gene has CDR1 PRHDT and CDR2 FYEKMQ (reference sequence). The CDR3, as DNA: TGTGCCAGCAGCTACACCTCCTACGAGCAGTACTTC. Residues: CASSYTSYEQYF.

The chain is built from TRBV7-2 and TRBJ1-1, with a tentative D call TRBD1 (5 bases). The CDR3 runs to 14 residues. Germline lookup yields CDR1 SGHTA and CDR2 FQGNSA. The germline V and J ends were trimmed by 5 bases and 5 bases, with 15 bases remaining between them. This chain's CDR3 is CASSPGLGRTEAFF. The CDR3 nucleotides are TGTGCCAGCAGCCCAGGGTTGGGCAGGACTGAAGCTTTCTTT. The variable domain in full, with the rest retrieved from reference TRBV7-2 and TRBJ1-1, is GAGVSQSPSNKVTEKGKDVELRCDPISGHTALYWYRQSLGQGLEFLIYFQGNSAPDKSGLPSDRFSAERTGGSVSTLTIQRTQQEDSAVYLCASSPGLGRTEAFFGQGTRLTVV.

The chain links TRBV5-6 to TRBJ1-2; 7 positions agree with TRBD1. V shed 5 bases and J 4 bases; nucleotides not matched to a gene: 11. The CDR3 consists of 15 residues. Germline V gene lookup returns CDR1 SGHDT and CDR2 YYEEEE. The CDR3 DNA reads TGTGCCAGCAGTTTAACAGGGGCTCGTAGCTATGGCTACACCTTC. It is translated as CASSLTGARSYGYTF.

This chain links TRBV2 with TRBJ1-6; D is perhaps TRBD1 (5 bases). The CDR3 has 12 residues. Germline loops: CDR1 SNHLY, CDR2 FYNNEI. V was shortened by 8 bases and J by 7 bases, with 9 bases between the two germline ends. The CDR3 bases are TGTGCCAGCGCAGGGTACAATTCACCCCTCCACTTT. The encoded protein is CASAGYNSPLHF.

This sequence joins TRBV4-3 and TRBJ1-1; D possibly corresponds to TRBD1 (5 bases). Germline V CDR1 and CDR2: LGHNA, YSLEER. The CDR3 has 16 residues. V dropped 0 bases and J dropped 3 bases, with 14 bases sitting between them. The CDR3 protein is CASSQEGQGRYTEAFF. CDR3 DNA: TGCGCCAGCAGCCAAGAAGGGCAGGGAAGATACACTGAAGCTTTCTTT.

J is TRBJ2-5 and V is TRBV5-4; D not resolved. Germline V gene sequence: CDR1 SGHNT, CDR2 YYREEE (reference sequence). The V end lost 4 bases, the J end lost 2 bases, and 18 bases lay between the germline ends. The CDR3 runs to 16 residues. The CDR3 protein is CASSGPGSVLQETQYF. DNA of the CDR3: TGTGCCAGCAGCGGCCCCGGGTCGGTCTTACAAGAGACCCAGTACTTC.

The V call is TRBV14, the J call TRBJ2-7; D is perhaps TRBD1 (5 bases). This CDR3 has 15 amino acids. V was clipped by 2 bases and J by 3 bases, with 14 bases between them. Looked up from germline, CDR1 is SGHDN and CDR2 is FVKESK. As DNA, the CDR3 is TGTGCCAGCAGCCAAAGGGCAGGGAACCGCTACGAGCAGTACTTC. This gives the protein CASSQRAGNRYEQYF.

This sequence joins TRBV21-1 and TRBJ1-1; the table names TRBD1, a call not compared with the DNA. TRBV21-1 is labeled a pseudogene. CDR3 length: 14 residues. CDR3 in amino acids: CASTEQGTNTEAFF. In DNA, the CDR3 is TGTGCCAGCACCGAACAGGGGACGAACACTGAAGCTTTCTTT.

The V gene is TRBV29-1, the J gene TRBJ2-4, with TRBD1 matching over 9 bases. V was clipped by 4 bases and J by 12 bases; unmatched bases: 4. CDR1 is SQVTM and CDR2 is ANQGSEA in the germline V gene. This CDR3 is built from 11 residues. The CDR3 loop reads CSVGGQGNQYF. The CDR3 coding sequence is TGCAGCGTTGGCGGACAGGGGAATCAGTACTTC.

This rearrangement joins TRBV5-1 to TRBJ1-4, with 8 bases identical to TRBD1. V lost 4 bases and J lost 3; bases outside the gene matches: 5. CDR3 length equals 15 residues. The germline V gene encodes CDR1 SGHRS and CDR2 YFSETQ. The chain's CDR3 is CASSVTGVPNEKLFF. CDR3 DNA sequence: TGCGCCAGCAGCGTGACAGGGGTACCTAATGAAAAACTGTTTTTT.